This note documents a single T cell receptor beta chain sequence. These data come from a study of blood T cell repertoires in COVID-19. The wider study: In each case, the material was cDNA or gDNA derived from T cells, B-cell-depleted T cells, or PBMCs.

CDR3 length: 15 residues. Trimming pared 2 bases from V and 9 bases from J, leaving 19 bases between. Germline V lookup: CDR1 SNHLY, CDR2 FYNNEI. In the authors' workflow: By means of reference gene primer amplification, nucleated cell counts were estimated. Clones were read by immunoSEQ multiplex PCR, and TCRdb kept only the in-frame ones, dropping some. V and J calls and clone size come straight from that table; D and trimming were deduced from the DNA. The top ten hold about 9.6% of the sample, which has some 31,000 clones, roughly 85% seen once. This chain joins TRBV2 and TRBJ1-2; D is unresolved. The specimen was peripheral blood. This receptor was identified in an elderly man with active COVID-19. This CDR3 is CASSETRAIRSRYTF. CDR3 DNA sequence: TGTGCCAGCAGTGAAACGAGGGCGATACGCTCCCGCTACACCTTC.